These T cell receptor beta chains were read from a single sample in a study of blood T cell repertoires in COVID-19. Method: immunoSEQ multiplex PCR; TCRdb's copy keeps in-frame clones and lacks some. This table has some 290,000 clones, roughly nine tenths appearing once. The sample taken for sequencing was peripheral blood. These receptor sequences come from a woman younger than 45 with COVID-19, enrolled during active disease. The CDR3 runs from the conserved cysteine through the conserved F or W. Each record gives: clone size, J gene, D gene, V gene, CDR3 protein, CDR3 DNA. D genes are given only for firm matches. A row's size may be missing; if present it is once, few, many or a size class.

- TRBJ1-1 - TRBV27 CASSLNRYTEAFF TGTGCCAGCAGTTTAAACAGGTACACTGAAGCTTTCTTT
- TRBJ1-2 - TRBV14 CASSQDPEGVGGYTF TGTGCCAGCAGCCAAGACCCGGAGGGAGTAGGAGGCTACACCTTC
- TRBJ2-2 - TRBV11-2 CASSFLTSGELFF TGTGCCAGCAGCTTCCTGACTAGCGGGGAGCTGTTTTTT
few TRBJ2-5 TRBD1 TRBV11-2 CASSPPVVWTGGVETQYF TGTGCCAGCAGCCCCCCGGTTGTTTGGACAGGGGGCGTGGAGACCCAGTACTTC
- TRBJ1-2 TRBD1 TRBV7-9 CASREDRVLGYTF TGTGCCAGCAGGGAAGACAGGGTTCTAGGTTACACCTTC
- TRBJ2-1 TRBD2 TRBV4-1 CASSQDYGGAFNEQFF TGCGCCAGCAGCCAAGATTACGGGGGGGCATTCAATGAGCAGTTCTTC
- TRBJ2-7 TRBD1 TRBV30 CAWNSGTGTYEQYF TGTGCCTGGAATTCCGGGACAGGGACCTACGAGCAGTACTTC
- TRBJ1-1 - TRBV5-4 CASRPQIGRGITEAFF TGTGCCAGCAGACCCCAAATCGGAAGGGGTATCACTGAAGCTTTCTTT
once TRBJ2-2 - TRBV5-4 CASSLASGDPGELFF TGTGCCAGCAGCTTGGCCTCAGGGGACCCCGGGGAGCTGTTTTTT
- TRBJ2-7 - TRBV7-9 CASSQSRGLSYEQYF TGTGCCAGCAGTCAAAGTAGGGGGTTGTCCTACGAGCAGTACTTC
once TRBJ1-1 TRBD1 TRBV14 CASRRKGAGVTEAFF TGTGCCAGCAGACGAAAGGGGGCCGGGGTCACTGAAGCTTTCTTT
- TRBJ2-1 TRBD2 TRBV4-1 CASSQAGTRDNEQFF TGCGCCAGCAGCCAAGCGGGGACTAGGGACAATGAGCAGTTCTTC
- TRBJ2-5 TRBD2 TRBV5-1 CASSPGFSGGAGETQYF TGCGCCAGCAGCCCCGGGTTTAGCGGGGGGGCTGGGGAGACCCAGTACTTC
- TRBJ2-1 TRBD2 TRBV11-2 CASSQDGGAGNEQFF TGTGCCAGCAGCCAGGACGGGGGGGCGGGAAATGAGCAGTTCTTC
- TRBJ2-2 - TRBV2 CASKAQPTTNTGELFF TGTGCCAGCAAAGCCCAACCGACAACGAACACCGGGGAGCTGTTTTTT
- TRBJ2-3 TRBD1 TRBV14 CASSRMGTGTGPDTQYF TGTGCCAGCAGCCGAATGGGGACAGGGACAGGACCAGATACGCAGTATTTT
- TRBJ2-7 TRBD2 TRBV27 CASSPTGLAAYEQYF TGTGCCAGCAGCCCTACCGGACTAGCAGCCTACGAGCAGTACTTC
- TRBJ2-3 - TRBV5-1 CASSNLAGFTDTQYF TGCGCCAGCAGCAACCTCGCGGGGTTCACAGATACGCAGTATTTT
- TRBJ1-1 - TRBV11-3 CASGANTEAFF TGTGCCAGCGGGGCGAACACTGAAGCTTTCTTT
- TRBJ1-5 - TRBV24-1 CATSEGGLLNQPQHF TGTGCCACCAGTGAAGGCGGACTCCTAAATCAGCCCCAGCATTTT
once TRBJ1-1 TRBD1 TRBV28 CASNPGQFTEAFF TGTGCCAGCAACCCGGGACAGTTCACTGAAGCTTTCTTT
- TRBJ2-7 - TRBV28 CASSLGRSYEQYF TGTGCCAGCAGTTTGGGGAGGTCCTACGAGCAGTACTTC
- TRBJ2-7 TRBD1 TRBV2 CASRGDSAYEQYF TGTGCCAGCAGGGGGGACAGCGCCTACGAGCAGTACTTC
few TRBJ1-1 TRBD1 TRBV10-3 CAISGTGVPEAFF TGTGCCATCAGTGGAACAGGGGTCCCTGAAGCTTTCTTT
- TRBJ2-7 - TRBV19 CASSRRGTAGRGEQYF TGTGCCAGTAGTCGTCGCGGGACAGCCGGCAGAGGCGAGCAGTACTTC
- TRBJ1-1 - TRBV9 CASSRTGLNTEAFF TGTGCCAGCAGTCGGACGGGGTTGAACACTGAAGCTTTCTTT